This TCR beta chain comes out of a study of Tregs in tolerant kidney transplant recipients. Findings and caveats of the study: This study did not directly address biological reproducibility. Changing PCR primers prevented nucleotide comparison between some patients' samples. Findings come from small patient numbers and require larger validation. Expanding Tregs on activated donor B cells appeared to best identify donor-specific TCRbeta clones.

This CDR3 is 16 amino acids long. As concerns this clone: Its antigen is currently unknown.

The nonmyeloablative bone marrow transplants came from related graft donors, with transient mixed chimerism. Assay used: immunoSEQ multiplex PCR; TCRdb lists only in-frame clones, some missing. This sample has 50,000 or so clones, with roughly nine tenths found just once. This sequence joins TRBV1 and TRBJ2-7; the D call in the table, TRBD2, was not verified against the DNA. TRBV1 is reported as a pseudogene. The sequenced sample was CD8+ T cells from blood (PBMCs), obtained 24 months after the transplant. The receptor comes from a human patient who received a combined kidney and bone marrow transplant. Some T cells may trace back to the graft donor. In DNA form, the CDR3 reads TGCACCAGCAGCCAAGATTCGGTGGGAGAATGGTACGAGCAGTACTTC. Its translation is CTSSQDSVGEWYEQYF.